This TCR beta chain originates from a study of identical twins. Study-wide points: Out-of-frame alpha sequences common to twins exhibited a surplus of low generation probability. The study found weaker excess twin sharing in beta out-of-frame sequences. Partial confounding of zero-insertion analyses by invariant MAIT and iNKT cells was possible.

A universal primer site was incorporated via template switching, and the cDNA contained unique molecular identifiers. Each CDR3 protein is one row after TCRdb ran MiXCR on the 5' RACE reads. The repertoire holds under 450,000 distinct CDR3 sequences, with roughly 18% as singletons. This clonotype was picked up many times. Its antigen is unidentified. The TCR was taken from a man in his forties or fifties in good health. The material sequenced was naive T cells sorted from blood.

CDR3 region: CSARGLNYGYTF. As DNA, the CDR3 is TGCAGTGCTAGAGGCCTTAACTATGGCTACACCTTC. This chain uses TRBV20-1 with TRBJ1-2; D is undetermined. Germline V gene lookup returns CDR1 DFQATT and CDR2 SNEGSKA (reference sequence). The CDR3 loop spans 12 amino acids. Trimming shortened V by 1 base and J by 1 base, and 4 bases separated the two germline ends.